These T cell receptor beta chains were read from a single sample in a study of blood T cells in healthy people across ages. TCRdb ran MiXCR on the 5' RACE reads and lists one entry per CDR3 protein. The sample lists about 620,000 distinct CDR3 sequences; over 40% were seen once. Source material: blood. The origin of the receptors is a woman older than 75 in good health. Each CDR3 is given with its conserved first and last residue. The D gene is left open where the match is weak. Not every row has a clone size; where given, it reads once, few, many or a size class.

cdr3_aa cdr3_nt d_call j_call clone_size v_call
CASSPRLGPLEQYF TGTGCCAGCAGCCCCCGACTAGGCCCGCTGGAGCAGTACTTC - TRBJ2-7 - TRBV7-2
CASSLAAGNQPQHF TGCGCCAGCAGCTTGGCGGCAGGGAATCAGCCCCAGCATTTT - TRBJ1-5 many TRBV5-1
CASSLGNGEKLFF TGTGCCAGCAGCCTCGGGAACGGCGAAAAACTGTTTTTT - TRBJ1-4 many TRBV5-6
CASSSTPASYGYTF TGTGCCAGCAGCTCCACTCCGGCCAGCTATGGCTACACCTTC - TRBJ1-2 many TRBV7-2
CASSWTGAYEQYF TGTGCCAGCAGTTGGACAGGGGCCTACGAGCAGTACTTC TRBD1 TRBJ2-7 few TRBV12-3/TRBV12-4
CASSQGRVEQFF TGTGCCAGCAGCCAGGGACGGGTGGAGCAGTTCTTC - TRBJ2-1 - TRBV14
CSARGEIGLAGLYQETQYF TGCAGTGCTAGAGGCGAAATTGGGCTAGCGGGCCTGTACCAAGAGACCCAGTACTTC TRBD2 TRBJ2-5 - TRBV20-1
CASRDEASTDTQYF TGTGCCAGTAGGGACGAAGCTAGCACAGATACGCAGTATTTT - TRBJ2-3 - TRBV2
CASSLSLGYEQYF TGTGCCAGCAGTTTAAGCCTGGGGTACGAGCAGTACTTC - TRBJ2-7 few TRBV28
CASRVLNNSPLHF TGTGCCAGCAGGGTCCTTAATAATTCACCCCTCCACTTT - TRBJ1-6 - TRBV25-1
CAISERPENQPQHF TGTGCCATCAGTGAGAGACCGGAGAATCAGCCCCAGCATTTT - TRBJ1-5 - TRBV10-3
CASSSVLRIQHF TGTGCCAGCAGCTCTGTCCTGCGAATCCAGCATTTT - TRBJ1-5 - TRBV7-9
CSARDRVGGKADTQYF TGCAGTGCTAGAGATCGGGTAGGGGGCAAGGCAGATACGCAGTATTTT TRBD1 TRBJ2-3 - TRBV20-1
CASRPAIVQETQYF TGTGCCAGCAGACCCGCGATCGTTCAAGAGACCCAGTACTTC - TRBJ2-5 - TRBV6-2/TRBV6-3
CASSAQPYSGGATGELFF TGTGCCAGCAGTGCTCAACCCTATAGCGGGGGGGCGACCGGGGAGCTGTTTTTT TRBD2 TRBJ2-2 - TRBV2
CASSSPGQIYNEQFF TGTGCCAGCAGTTCCCCGGGACAGATATACAATGAGCAGTTCTTC TRBD1 TRBJ2-1 - TRBV6-5
CASSRGPDSKLFF TGTGCCAGCAGCCGCGGGCCCGACAGCAAGCTGTTTTTT - TRBJ2-2 - TRBV7-9
CANSHGGTGELFF TGTGCCAACAGCCACGGAGGCACCGGGGAGCTGTTTTTT - TRBJ2-2 - TRBV3-1
CASREVLSIQYF TGTGCCAGCAGAGAAGTGCTTAGCATTCAGTACTTC - TRBJ2-4 few TRBV28
CASSGQSPASGSFYNEQYF TGCGCCAGCAGCGGACAATCCCCCGCAAGCGGGAGTTTCTACAATGAGCAGTACTTC TRBD2 TRBJ2-7 few TRBV4-1
CDSSTPGTSQETQYF TGTGACAGCAGTACCCCGGGGACTAGCCAAGAGACCCAGTACTTC TRBD2 TRBJ2-5 many TRBV27
CASSLGASGSRYEQFF TGTGCCAGCAGCTTAGGGGCTAGCGGGAGTAGGTATGAGCAGTTCTTC TRBD2 TRBJ2-1 - TRBV7-2
CASSWGTGYNSPLHF TGCGCCAGCAGCTGGGGGACAGGGTATAATTCACCCCTCCACTTT TRBD1 TRBJ1-6 many TRBV5-1
CASSPIMNTEAFF TGTGCCAGCAGTCCCATTATGAACACTGAAGCTTTCTTT - TRBJ1-1 - TRBV7-9
CSARDLGLAGAYEQYF TGCAGTGCTAGAGATCTGGGACTAGCGGGAGCTTACGAGCAGTACTTC TRBD2 TRBJ2-7 - TRBV20-1
CASSTGRVSGELFF TGTGCCAGCAGCACAGGCAGGGTATCGGGGGAGCTGTTTTTT - TRBJ2-2 - TRBV7-3
CASSLSFADTQYF TGTGCCAGCAGTTTATCTTTCGCAGATACGCAGTATTTT - TRBJ2-3 - TRBV27
CASSPVGEMNTEAFF TGCGCCAGCAGCCCCGTGGGGGAAATGAACACTGAAGCTTTCTTT - TRBJ1-1 - TRBV5-1
CSVDPPTGKETQYF TGCAGCGTTGACCCCCCGACAGGGAAGGAGACCCAGTACTTC TRBD1 TRBJ2-5 few TRBV29-1
CAWGTGQNIQYF TGTGCCTGGGGGACAGGCCAAAACATTCAGTACTTC TRBD1 TRBJ2-4 - TRBV30
CASSIRPGDTQYF TGTGCCAGTAGTATCCGGCCTGGGGATACGCAGTATTTT - TRBJ2-3 - TRBV19